This T cell receptor (beta chain) was profiled in a study of metastatic and nonmetastatic thyroid tumors (TCRdb year 2020). Background for the entire study: The researchers compared repertoires between peripheral blood samples and tumor or nodule tissue samples from patients with malignant or benign thyroid disease. Beyond this particular receptor, the publication reports: In both blood and tumor samples, TCR beta diversity was reported to be significantly higher in malignant tumors than in benign nodules.

No patient had received any treatment before thyroid surgery. Patient clinical samples collected from about 2011 to 2018 were retrospectively analysed using T-cell receptor beta sequencing. The germline V gene (reference sequence) provides CDR1 DFQATT and CDR2 SNEGSKA. A distance of 14 bases separates the germline ends of V and J, which lose 7 bases and 4 bases respectively. The CDR3 covers 12 residues, taking in both the cysteine and the phenylalanine. The read is trimmed to its CDR3 DNA, 36 bases read in frame from base 1. The library was generated by PCR. Reads for this sample came from an Illumina HiSeq 4000. High-throughput sequencing was used to profile the CDR3 region of the TCR beta-chain in every patient. For the original study's pipeline: Drawing on CDR3 differences between clinicopathological groups, the researchers built a classifier meant to tell apart patients with distant-metastatic papillary thyroid cancer. Repertoire diversity was assessed with the Shannon index, and tumor-blood repertoire similarity with the Morisita-Horn index. TCRdb itself trimmed the public reads at Q25 with fastp, ran MiXCR and retained productive beta chains. TCRdb, rather than the study authors, made the V and J calls. The sample table contains 30,000 to 45,000 clones; only one count was recorded for around half of them. Jointly, the top ten make up 24% of the sample.

As to this clone: Its binding antigen is unknown. No much larger clonotype is one base removed from it; base qualities were not supplied.

The material sequenced was tumor tissue. The chain is made from TRBV20-1 and TRBJ2-7; a tentative D match to TRBD2 spans 6 bases. The clonotype originates from a male donor with papillary thyroid cancer or a benign thyroid nodule (not recorded which). Some clones in this sample may be carry-over from other donors' samples. This receptor has the CDR3 CSVPGSTYEQYF. In nucleotide form, the sequence is TGCAGTGTCCCCGGGAGTACGTACGAGCAGTACTTC.